This is a list of T cell receptor beta chains from one sample in a study of regulatory T cells in long-lasting Graves disease. MiXCR, run by TCRdb on the multiplex PCR reads, gives a single entry per CDR3 protein. The table includes 400,000 to 650,000 distinct CDR3 sequences, about 16% detected once. A further study also used this sample, focusing on T cells in Graves' hyperthyroidism and ophthalmopathy.

This material consisted of peripheral blood mononuclear cells (PBMCs), taken at new diagnosis, from a patient treated with antithyroid drugs. The receptors were sampled from a middle-aged woman with Graves disease. CDR3s include the opening cysteine and the closing phenylalanine or tryptophan. Fields, in order: D gene, V gene, clone size, J gene, CDR3 protein, CDR3 DNA. D genes are given only for firm matches. Clone size, where shown, is once, few, many, or a class for clones that have expanded.

D: TRBD2; V: TRBV12-3/TRBV12-4; size: few; J: TRBJ2-5; CDR3: CASSLSSGAATETQYF; DNA: TGTGCCAGCAGTTTGTCTAGCGGGGCCGCAACAGAGACCCAGTACTTC
D: TRBD1; V: TRBV15; size: NA; J: TRBJ1-2; CDR3: CATSRASTGDIYGYTF; DNA: TGTGCCACCAGCAGGGCCTCGACAGGGGACATCTATGGCTACACCTTC
D: TRBD1; V: TRBV5-1; size: NA; J: TRBJ1-4; CDR3: CASSPDRGAEKLFF; DNA: TGCGCCAGCAGCCCGGACAGGGGGGCTGAAAAACTGTTTTTT
D: TRBD2; V: TRBV6-2/TRBV6-3; size: few; J: TRBJ2-7; CDR3: CASSSSRLAGPSSYEQYF; DNA: TGTGCCAGCAGTTCCAGCCGCCTAGCGGGGCCAAGCTCCTACGAGCAGTACTTC
D: NA; V: TRBV30; size: many; J: TRBJ2-3; CDR3: CAWSVVSWRDTDTQYF; DNA: TGTGCCTGGAGTGTCGTATCTTGGCGCGACACAGATACGCAGTATTTT
D: TRBD1; V: TRBV7-9; size: few; J: TRBJ2-1; CDR3: CAGGTGDNEQFF; DNA: TGTGCCGGGGGGACAGGTGACAATGAGCAGTTCTTC
D: TRBD2; V: TRBV4-1; size: NA; J: TRBJ2-7; CDR3: CASSPHPQGLAGDSSYEQYF; DNA: TGCGCCAGCAGCCCGCACCCGCAGGGGCTAGCGGGGGATTCATCCTACGAGCAGTACTTC
D: NA; V: TRBV18; size: many; J: TRBJ2-7; CDR3: CASSKDPTFEQYF; DNA: TGTGCCAGTTCCAAGGACCCTACTTTCGAGCAGTACTTC
D: TRBD1; V: TRBV7-2; size: NA; J: TRBJ1-2; CDR3: CASSLQGVLRGYTF; DNA: TGTGCCAGCAGCCTCCAGGGGGTACTGCGGGGCTACACCTTC
D: TRBD1; V: TRBV5-5; size: many; J: TRBJ1-2; CDR3: CASSYDRGYYGYTF; DNA: TGTGCCAGCAGCTACGACAGGGGATACTATGGCTACACCTTC
D: NA; V: TRBV30; size: NA; J: TRBJ1-2; CDR3: CAWSLPASYGYTF; DNA: TGTGCCTGGAGCCTACCCGCTAGCTATGGCTACACCTTC
D: TRBD2; V: TRBV10-3; size: many; J: TRBJ2-1; CDR3: CAISELAEFYNEQFF; DNA: TGTGCCATCAGTGAACTAGCGGAATTTTACAATGAGCAGTTCTTC
D: TRBD2; V: TRBV5-1; size: NA; J: TRBJ2-7; CDR3: CASSPTASGGSYEQYF; DNA: TGCGCCAGCAGCCCCACGGCTAGCGGGGGCTCCTACGAGCAGTACTTC
D: TRBD1; V: TRBV2; size: many; J: TRBJ1-1; CDR3: CASSPPGTGVNTEAFF; DNA: TGTGCCAGCAGCCCCCCCGGGACAGGGGTGAACACTGAAGCTTTCTTT
D: NA; V: TRBV28; size: few; J: TRBJ2-4; CDR3: CASSQGQIAKNIQYF; DNA: TGTGCCAGCAGCCAAGGACAGATAGCCAAAAACATTCAGTACTTC
D: NA; V: TRBV14; size: NA; J: TRBJ2-5; CDR3: CASSIRHRLQETQYF; DNA: TGTGCCAGCAGCATCCGACACAGGTTACAAGAGACCCAGTACTTC
D: TRBD1; V: TRBV15; size: few; J: TRBJ2-2; CDR3: CATSRGGQGAGGELFF; DNA: TGTGCCACCAGCAGAGGGGGACAGGGGGCAGGCGGGGAGCTGTTTTTT
D: TRBD2; V: TRBV12-3/TRBV12-4; size: many; J: TRBJ2-3; CDR3: CASRTSPGGATDTQYF; DNA: TGTGCCAGCAGAACCTCCCCGGGGGGAGCCACAGATACGCAGTATTTT
D: NA; V: TRBV3-1; size: many; J: TRBJ1-4; CDR3: CASSQEGGDVKLFF; DNA: TGTGCCAGCAGCCAAGAAGGGGGGGACGTGAAACTGTTTTTT
D: TRBD1; V: TRBV9; size: once; J: TRBJ2-5; CDR3: CASSGGTGWNEQYF; DNA: TGTGCCAGCAGCGGGGGGACAGGGTGGAATGAGCAGTACTTC
D: NA; V: TRBV20-1; size: few; J: TRBJ2-7; CDR3: CSARGPGTGEQYF; DNA: TGCAGTGCTAGGGGTCCGGGGACCGGGGAGCAGTACTTC
D: NA; V: TRBV6-1; size: many; J: TRBJ2-1; CDR3: CASSLRPSTYNEQFF; DNA: TGTGCCAGCAGCCTCCGGCCCTCGACGTACAATGAGCAGTTCTTC
D: NA; V: TRBV2; size: many; J: TRBJ1-5; CDR3: CASSEASFRISQPQHF; DNA: TGTGCCAGCAGTGAAGCGTCCTTTCGAATTTCACAGCCCCAGCATTTT
D: NA; V: TRBV20-1; size: many; J: TRBJ1-2; CDR3: CSARFGIDGYTF; DNA: TGCAGTGCTAGATTCGGGATCGACGGCTACACCTTC
D: NA; V: TRBV20-1; size: many; J: TRBJ1-2; CDR3: CSARDRYTPGYTF; DNA: TGCAGTGCTAGAGACAGGTACACTCCTGGCTACACCTTC
D: NA; V: TRBV28; size: many; J: TRBJ1-4; CDR3: CASSRSRQELFF; DNA: TGTGCCAGCAGCCGTTCTCGTCAGGAACTGTTTTTT
D: NA; V: TRBV15; size: many; J: TRBJ2-1; CDR3: CATSPPSAILYNEQFF; DNA: TGTGCCACCAGCCCTCCGTCTGCGATATTATACAATGAGCAGTTCTTC
D: NA; V: TRBV14; size: many; J: TRBJ2-3; CDR3: CASSQNRPLADTQYF; DNA: TGTGCCAGCAGCCAGAACCGACCATTGGCAGATACGCAGTATTTT
D: NA; V: TRBV7-2; size: many; J: TRBJ2-5; CDR3: CASSLVVGLTEETQYF; DNA: TGTGCCAGCAGCTTAGTGGTAGGGCTAACGGAGGAGACCCAGTACTTC
D: TRBD2; V: TRBV9; size: NA; J: TRBJ2-5; CDR3: CASSVGTSGGAGQETQYF; DNA: TGTGCCAGCAGCGTAGGAACTAGCGGGGGGGCCGGCCAAGAGACCCAGTACTTC
D: TRBD1; V: TRBV20-1; size: many; J: TRBJ2-1; CDR3: CSARDGGQGANEQFF; DNA: TGCAGTGCTAGAGACGGGGGCCAGGGGGCGAATGAGCAGTTCTTC
D: TRBD1; V: TRBV7-9; size: many; J: TRBJ1-6; CDR3: CASSLGGTPDSPLHF; DNA: TGTGCCAGCAGCCTAGGGGGCACCCCGGACTCACCCCTCCACTTT
D: NA; V: TRBV7-2; size: many; J: TRBJ1-2; CDR3: CASSLLFGTTNYGYTF; DNA: TGTGCCAGCAGCTTACTCTTTGGGACAACTAACTATGGCTACACCTTC
D: TRBD1; V: TRBV12-3/TRBV12-4; size: many; J: TRBJ1-2; CDR3: CASSFRTGIGYTF; DNA: TGTGCCAGCAGTTTCAGGACAGGGATTGGCTACACCTTC
D: NA; V: TRBV11-2; size: many; J: TRBJ2-3; CDR3: CASSLGASMDF; DNA: TGTGCCAGCAGCTTAGGGGCCTCCATGGATTTT
D: NA; V: TRBV15; size: many; J: TRBJ1-1; CDR3: CATSRREGPEAFF; DNA: TGTGCCACCAGCAGGAGGGAAGGGCCTGAAGCTTTCTTT
D: NA; V: TRBV5-5; size: few; J: TRBJ2-4; CDR3: CASSLDLGVTKNIQYF; DNA: TGTGCCAGCAGCTTGGACCTGGGGGTAACCAAAAACATTCAGTACTTC